This T cell receptor (beta chain) emerged from a study of T cells in Graves' hyperthyroidism and ophthalmopathy. Study results and limitations: Among thyroid clonotypes expanded above 0.001, most also appeared in blood. From stable hyperthyroidism, ophthalmopathy was set apart by a 13 V-J model. Before onset, by a median of around 6.1 months, the model predicted ophthalmopathy.

As for this clonotype: What it binds is unknown.

Germline V CDR1 and CDR2: SGHTA, FQGNSA. The CDR3 runs 13 residues. V lost 1 base, J lost 15 bases, and 15 bases lay in between. Amplification of TCR beta CDR3 regions was performed using RNA transcripts as template. A first-round RT-PCR of the TCR CDR3 used the HTBI primer set. TCRdb used MiXCR to reprocess the multiplex PCR reads, holding one entry per CDR3 protein. Among 550,000 to 600,000 distinct CDR3 sequences listed, about half were seen once. The chain carries TRBV7-2 and TRBJ1-4; D uncertain. The clonotype comes from an adult woman with Graves' disease, either hyperthyroidism or ophthalmopathy (not recorded which). The specimen was peripheral blood or thyroid tissue (not recorded which). CDR3 sequence: CASSLEDLNKVFF. The CDR3 nucleotides are TGTGCCAGCAGCTTAGAGGACCTGAACAAGGTGTTTTTT.